This T cell receptor beta chain was captured in a study of cytomegalovirus exposure and HLA in healthy donors. Notes on the study in general: When a later analysis compared HLA-associated TCR beta chains with equally common others, the HLA-associated chains turned out to be more clonally expanded and to have lower generation probabilities. Analyzed later, association rates of TCRs varied across HLA loci, with DRB1 most and HLA-C fewest. Earlier results showed most TCR beta V segments being productive about 87% or about 30% of the time.

The study ran its PCR with 60 Vbeta and 13 Jbeta primers. The repertoire was sequenced with immunoSEQ multiplex PCR; TCRdb's copy has only in-frame clones and lacks some. The sample shows approximately 120,000 clones, and approximately 2% sits with its ten largest clones. To note about this clone: Its antigen remains unknown.

Germline-derived CDR1 and CDR2 are MNHEY and SVGAGI. The V and J ends lost 5 bases and 13 bases respectively, with 27 bases between them. The CDR3 totals 15 residues. The receptor's source is a man aged 40-49 years in good health and CMV-seronegative. This chain joins TRBV6-5 and TRBJ2-7, with unresolved D. Sequencing was performed on PBMCs. The CDR3 nucleotides are TGTGCCAGCAGTCCCGAGGAGTTTGCCCCCTCGGCGGCTTACTTC. Its protein product is CASSPEEFAPSAAYF.